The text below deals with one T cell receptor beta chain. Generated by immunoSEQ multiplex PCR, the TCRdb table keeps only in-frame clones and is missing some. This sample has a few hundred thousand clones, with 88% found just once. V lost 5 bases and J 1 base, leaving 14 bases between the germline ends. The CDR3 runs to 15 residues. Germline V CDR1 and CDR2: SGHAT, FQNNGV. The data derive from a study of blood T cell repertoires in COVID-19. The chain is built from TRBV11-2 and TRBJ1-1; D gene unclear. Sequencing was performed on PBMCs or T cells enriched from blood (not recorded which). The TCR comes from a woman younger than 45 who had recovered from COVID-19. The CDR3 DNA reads TGTGCCAGCAGCCGGGTGCGGGCTGGGAACACTGAAGCTTTCTTT. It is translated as CASSRVRAGNTEAFF. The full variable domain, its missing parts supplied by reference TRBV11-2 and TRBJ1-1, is EAGVAQSPRYKIIEKRQSVAFWCNPISGHATLYWYQQILGQGPKLLIQFQNNGVVDDSQLPKDRFSAERLKGVDSTLKIQPAKLEDSAVYLCASSRVRAGNTEAFFGQGTRLTVV.